The source of this T cell receptor (beta chain) is a study of CD8+ T cells in alopecia areata. Extraction and reverse transcription of RNA yielded cDNA as the sequencing template. Method: immunoSEQ multiplex PCR; TCRdb's copy keeps in-frame clones and lacks some. The sample yields roughly 190,000 clones, over 55% seen once. This CDR3 has 15 amino acids. Germline CDR1 and CDR2: SQVTM and ANQGSEA. Trimming at V came to 7 bases and at J to 2 bases, leaving 12 bases not matched to a gene. Treatment reported: oral pan-JAK inhibitor, 5-10 mg twice daily. The receptor was derived from a human donor with alopecia areata. This specimen consisted of CD4+ T cells sorted from blood, obtained at week 24, from a patient treated with tofacitinib. V is TRBV29-1 and J is TRBJ1-1, with TRBD1 matching over 8 bases. This CDR3 reads CSAKGTGKGNTEAFF. In DNA, the CDR3 is TGCAGCGCTAAAGGGACAGGCAAAGGTAACACTGAAGCTTTCTTT.